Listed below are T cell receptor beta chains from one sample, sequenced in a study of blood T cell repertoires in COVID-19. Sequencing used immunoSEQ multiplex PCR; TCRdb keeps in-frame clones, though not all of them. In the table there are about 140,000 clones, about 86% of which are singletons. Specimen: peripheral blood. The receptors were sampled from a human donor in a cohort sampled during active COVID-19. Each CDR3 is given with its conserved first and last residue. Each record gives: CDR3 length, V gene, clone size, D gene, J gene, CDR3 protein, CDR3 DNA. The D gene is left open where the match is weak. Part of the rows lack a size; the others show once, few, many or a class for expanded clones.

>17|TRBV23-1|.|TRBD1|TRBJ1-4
CASSQWGTAAGYEKLFF
TGCGCCAGCAGTCAATGGGGGACAGCGGCGGGATATGAAAAACTGTTTTTT
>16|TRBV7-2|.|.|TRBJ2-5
CASSSSGWGEQETQYF
TGTGCCAGCAGCTCATCCGGCTGGGGGGAGCAAGAGACCCAGTACTTC
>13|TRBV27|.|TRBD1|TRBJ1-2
CASSMGQGGGYTF
TGTGCCAGCAGTATGGGACAGGGTGGCGGCTACACCTTC
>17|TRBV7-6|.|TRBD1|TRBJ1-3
CASSASSGTVPGNTIYF
TGTGCCAGCAGCGCCTCCTCCGGGACAGTCCCTGGAAACACCATATATTTT
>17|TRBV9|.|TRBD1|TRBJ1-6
CASSVGTGGAGNSPLHF
TGTGCCAGCAGCGTAGGGACAGGGGGCGCAGGTAATTCACCCCTCCACTTT
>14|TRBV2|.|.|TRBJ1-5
CASSDVIRGQPQHF
TGTGCCAGCAGTGATGTTATCAGGGGTCAGCCCCAGCATTTT
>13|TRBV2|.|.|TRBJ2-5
CASSVTVQETQYF
TGTGCCAGCAGTGTAACAGTCCAAGAGACCCAGTACTTC
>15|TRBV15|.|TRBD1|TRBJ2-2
CATSQRTGGTGELFF
TGTGCCACCAGCCAAAGGACAGGGGGCACCGGGGAGCTGTTTTTT
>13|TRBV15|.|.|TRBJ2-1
CATSIIGTGEQFF
TGTGCCACCAGCATCATCGGGACTGGTGAGCAGTTCTTC
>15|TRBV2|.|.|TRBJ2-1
CASSLQDPSYNEQFF
TGTGCCAGCAGTTTACAGGACCCATCCTACAATGAGCAGTTCTTC
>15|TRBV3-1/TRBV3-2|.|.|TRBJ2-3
CASSPRERGTDTQYF
TGTGCCAGCAGCCCCCGGGAGCGGGGCACAGATACGCAGTATTTT
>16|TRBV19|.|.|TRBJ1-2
CASSIPLGGVRHGYTF
TGTGCCAGTAGTATACCCCTCGGAGGAGTAAGGCATGGCTACACCTTC
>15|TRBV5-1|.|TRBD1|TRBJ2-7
CASSLPGQGRIEQYF
TGCGCCAGCAGCTTGCCGGGACAGGGAAGAATCGAGCAGTACTTC
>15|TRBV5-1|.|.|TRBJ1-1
CASSLVQSGNTEAFF
TGCGCCAGCAGCTTAGTACAATCGGGGAACACTGAAGCTTTCTTT
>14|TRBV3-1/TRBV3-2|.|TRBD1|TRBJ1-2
CASSQGGTGGGYTF
TGTGCCAGCAGCCAAGGGGGGACAGGGGGTGGCTACACCTTC
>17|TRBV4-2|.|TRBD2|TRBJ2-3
CASSQETGTSSSDTQYF
TGTGCCAGCAGCCAAGAGACCGGGACTAGCTCTTCAGATACGCAGTATTTT
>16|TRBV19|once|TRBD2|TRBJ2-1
CASSTGEGSSYNEQFF
TGTGCCAGTAGTACGGGGGAGGGTAGCTCCTACAATGAGCAGTTCTTC
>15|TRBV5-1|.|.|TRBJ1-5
CASSLSPGRDQPQHF
TGCGCCAGCAGCTTGAGTCCGGGGAGGGATCAGCCCCAGCATTTT
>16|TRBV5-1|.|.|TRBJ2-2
CASSFETSSNTGELFF
TGCGCCAGCAGCTTCGAGACAAGTTCGAACACCGGGGAGCTGTTTTTT
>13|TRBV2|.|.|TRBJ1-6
CASSDGEYSPLHF
TGTGCCAGCAGTGACGGGGAGTATTCACCCCTCCACTTT
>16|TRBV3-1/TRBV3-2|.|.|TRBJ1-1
CASSQQRDNLNTEAFF
TGTGCCAGCAGCCAACAACGGGACAACCTGAACACTGAAGCTTTCTTT
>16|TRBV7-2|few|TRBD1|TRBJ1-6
CASSPLGTGGNSPLHF
TGTGCCAGCAGCCCGTTAGGGACAGGGGGAAATTCACCCCTCCACTTT
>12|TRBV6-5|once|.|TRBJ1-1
CASSRGNTEAFF
TGTGCCAGCAGTAGGGGGAACACTGAAGCTTTCTTT
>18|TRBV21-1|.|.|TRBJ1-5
CATRRDDRGYYSNQPQHF
TGTGCCACTCGCCGGGACGACAGGGGTTACTATAGCAATCAGCCCCAGCATTTT
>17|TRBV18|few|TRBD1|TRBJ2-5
CASSPLPGTGGEETQYF
TGTGCCAGCTCACCCCTACCCGGGACAGGGGGCGAAGAGACCCAGTACTTC
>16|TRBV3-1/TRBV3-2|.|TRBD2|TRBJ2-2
CASSRTSGGLPGELFF
TGTGCCAGCAGCCGAACTAGCGGGGGGCTGCCCGGGGAGCTGTTTTTT
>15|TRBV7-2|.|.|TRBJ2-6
CASSSGVSGANVLTF
TGTGCCAGCAGCTCCGGGGTGTCTGGGGCCAACGTCCTGACTTTC
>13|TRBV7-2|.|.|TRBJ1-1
CASSLLMNTEAFF
TGTGCCAGCAGCTTACTTATGAACACTGAAGCTTTCTTT
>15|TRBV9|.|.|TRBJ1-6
CASSVAGGYNSPLHF
TGTGCCAGCAGCGTAGCGGGGGGGTATAATTCACCCCTCCACTTT
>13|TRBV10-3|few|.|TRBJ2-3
CAIRNRSTDTQYF
TGTGCCATCAGAAACAGGAGCACAGATACGCAGTATTTT
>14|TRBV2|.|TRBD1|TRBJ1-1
CASSTDRGGTEAFF
TGTGCCAGCAGTACTGACAGGGGGGGCACTGAAGCTTTCTTT
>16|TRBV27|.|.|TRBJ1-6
CASTGTLSSYNSPLHF
TGTGCCAGCACCGGGACACTGAGCTCCTATAATTCACCCCTCCACTTT
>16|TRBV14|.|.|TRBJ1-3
CASSPVGTYSGNTIYF
TGTGCCAGCAGCCCTGTGGGCACTTACTCTGGAAACACCATATATTTT
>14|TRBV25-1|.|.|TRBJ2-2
CASLAQGGTGELFF
TGTGCCAGCCTGGCTCAGGGTGGAACCGGGGAGCTGTTTTTT
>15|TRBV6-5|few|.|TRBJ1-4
CASSGWGVANEKLFF
TGTGCCAGCAGCGGCTGGGGGGTGGCTAATGAAAAACTGTTTTTT
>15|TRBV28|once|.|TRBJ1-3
CASSLPQRSGNTIYF
TGTGCCAGCAGTTTACCGCAGCGCTCTGGAAACACCATATATTTT
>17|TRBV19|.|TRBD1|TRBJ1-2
CASSWGQGAASSYGYTF
TGTGCCAGTAGCTGGGGACAGGGGGCCGCATCCTCTTATGGCTACACCTTC
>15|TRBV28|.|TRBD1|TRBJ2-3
CASSAQGVGTDTQYF
TGTGCCAGCAGTGCCCAGGGGGTCGGCACAGATACGCAGTATTTT
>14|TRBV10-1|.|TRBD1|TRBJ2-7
CASRRDRPSYEQYF
TGCGCCAGCAGGCGGGACAGGCCTTCCTACGAGCAGTACTTC
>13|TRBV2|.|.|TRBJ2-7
CASLRRGGYEQYF
TGTGCCAGCCTCCGGAGGGGGGGCTACGAGCAGTACTTC
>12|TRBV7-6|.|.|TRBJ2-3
CASSANPDTQYF
TGTGCCAGCAGCGCTAATCCGGATACGCAGTATTTT
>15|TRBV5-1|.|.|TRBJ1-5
CASSLDPGENQPQHF
TGCGCCAGCAGCTTGGATCCAGGGGAGAATCAGCCCCAGCATTTT
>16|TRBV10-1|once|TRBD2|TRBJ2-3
CASSGPRGEGTDTQYF
TGCGCCAGCAGTGGCCCACGGGGGGAGGGCACAGATACGCAGTATTTT
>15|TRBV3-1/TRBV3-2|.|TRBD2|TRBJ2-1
CASSPRGGAYNEQFF
TGTGCCAGCAGCCCACGGGGGGGAGCCTACAATGAGCAGTTCTTC
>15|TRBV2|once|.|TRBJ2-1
CASSERGSSYNEQFF
TGTGCCAGCAGTGAAAGGGGGAGCTCCTACAATGAGCAGTTCTTC
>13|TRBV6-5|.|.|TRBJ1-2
CASSKQGPGGYTF
TGTGCCAGCAGTAAACAGGGCCCAGGAGGCTACACCTTC
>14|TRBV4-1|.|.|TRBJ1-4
CASHRVGGYEKLFF
TGCGCCAGCCACCGGGTTGGAGGATATGAAAAACTGTTTTTT
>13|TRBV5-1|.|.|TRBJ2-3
CASSLGASDTQYF
TGCGCCAGCAGCTTGGGGGCGTCAGATACGCAGTATTTT
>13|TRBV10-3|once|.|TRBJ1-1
CAISVQVNTEAFF
TGTGCCATCAGTGTCCAGGTGAACACTGAAGCTTTCTTT
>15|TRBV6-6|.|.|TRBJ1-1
CASTSGDVGWSEAFF
TGTGCCAGCACCTCAGGGGACGTCGGATGGTCTGAAGCTTTCTTT
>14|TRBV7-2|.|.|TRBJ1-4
CASSQTGYREKLFF
TGTGCCAGCAGCCAAACAGGCTACAGGGAAAAACTGTTTTTT
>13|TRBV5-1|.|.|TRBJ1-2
CASSLGVWEGYTF
TGCGCCAGCAGCTTGGGAGTTTGGGAGGGCTACACCTTC
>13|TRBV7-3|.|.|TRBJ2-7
CASSLTRDKALYF
TGTGCCAGCAGCTTAACCCGGGACAAGGCTCTGTACTTC
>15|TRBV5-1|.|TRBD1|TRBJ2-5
CASSLDRGWQETQYF
TGCGCCAGCAGCTTGGACAGGGGGTGGCAAGAGACCCAGTACTTC
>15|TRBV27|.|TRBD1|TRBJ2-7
CASSLSAGGSYEQYF
TGTGCCAGCAGTTTATCGGCAGGGGGCTCCTACGAGCAGTACTTC
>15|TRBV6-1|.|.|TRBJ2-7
CASSEIGEGSYEQYF
TGTGCCAGCAGTGAAATCGGCGAGGGCTCCTACGAGCAGTACTTC
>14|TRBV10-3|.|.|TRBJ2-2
CANRQDANTGELFF
TGTGCCAACCGACAGGACGCGAACACCGGGGAGCTGTTTTTT